This TCR beta chain was found in a study of T cells of healthy individuals. In this sample, this clonotype turned up a few times. In TCRdb, the 5' RACE reads were re-called with MiXCR into one record per CDR3 protein. The table includes over 95,000 distinct CDR3 sequences, approximately 15% detected once. The receptor was isolated from a human donor in good health.

This chain's CDR3 is CASNPQGLANQPQHF. The DNA for the CDR3 is TGTGCCAGCAACCCACAGGGGCTAGCCAATCAGCCCCAGCATTTT. This chain uses TRBV2 with TRBJ1-5; 7 bases agree with TRBD1. The V gene's germline CDR1 is SNHLY and CDR2 FYNNEI. J was trimmed by 3 bases and V by 7 bases; bases with no gene match: 9. This CDR3 is built from 15 residues.